This T cell receptor beta chain was identified during a study of T cell responses to AZD1222 COVID-19 vaccine. This CDR3 has 15 residues. The germline CDR1 and CDR2 sequences are SEHNR and FQNEAQ (reference sequence). The germline V and J ends were trimmed by 4 bases and 5 bases, with 14 bases remaining between them. TCRdb keeps only in-frame clones here, not all; method: immunoSEQ multiplex PCR. The data hold fewer than 130,000 clones, with about 93% observed a single time. This sequence was found in an adult in good health. Sample: peripheral blood, taken on day 0 of AZD1222 vaccination. The genes are TRBV7-9 and TRBJ1-4; D not certain. The CDR3 DNA follows: TGTGCCAGCAGCTCCCACGGAACGGTAAATGAAAAACTGTTTTTT. Residues: CASSSHGTVNEKLFF.